The T cell receptor (beta chain) under discussion was sequenced for a study of T cells in Graves' hyperthyroidism and ophthalmopathy. The J segment lost 2 bases and the V segment lost 3 bases, leaving 3 bases of the junction unmatched. The CDR3 is 13 residues long. Per germline, CDR1 DFQATT and CDR2 SNEGSKA (reference sequence). This clonotype was observed many times. Amplification yielded TCR beta CDR3 regions, with RNA transcripts as the source. HTBI primers drove first-round RT-PCR of the TCR CDR3. TCRdb reprocessed the multiplex PCR reads via MiXCR and lists one record per CDR3 protein. This table has approximately 600,000 distinct CDR3 sequences, around 15% appearing once.

Sequenced: blood. This sequence joins TRBV20-1 and TRBJ2-7; TRBD1 agrees at 8 bases. The sequence was collected from a woman aged 30 to 39 with Graves' hyperthyroidism. The CDR3 bases are TGCAGTGCTAGGACAGGGGAGACCTACGAGCAGTACTTC. Its translation is CSARTGETYEQYF.